This TCR beta chain was sequenced for a study of shared clonotypes between healthy human individuals. Sequencing was at deep level. The method was immunoSEQ multiplex PCR; TCRdb's version includes in-frame clones alone and lacks a portion of them. The sample lists some 1 million clones; under 80% were seen once. The CDR3 sequence is 14 residues long. CDR1 is MNHEY, CDR2 SMNVEV, per germline (reference sequence). Unmatched junction bases numbered 7, after V lost 3 bases and J lost 6 bases. This chain joins TRBV27 and TRBJ2-7, with 8 bases aligning to TRBD2. The receptor was derived from a man aged 18 to 30 in good health. Material for sequencing was memory CD4+ T cells sorted from blood. Subset meaning: CD45RA-negative fraction. The CDR3 sequence: CASSLVSGESEQYF. The CDR3 DNA is TGTGCCAGCAGTTTGGTTAGCGGGGAGAGCGAGCAGTACTTC.